Listed below are T cell receptor beta chains from one sample, sequenced in a study of beta chain features in type 1 diabetes. TCRdb's copy holds only in-frame clones and misses some; the assay was immunoSEQ multiplex PCR. The data contain under 950,000 clones, roughly 17% of them singletons. Material: naive CD4+ T cells from blood. Source of these receptors: a young woman in good health. Both conserved end residues are part of each CDR3. A D gene is named only where the DNA matches it firmly. Clone size appears in some rows only: once, few, many, or a class for an expanded clone.

v_call: TRBV6-6; d_call: TRBD1; j_call: TRBJ1-2; clone_size: -; cdr3_nt: TGTGCCAGTATACGGACAGGGGGCATCAACTATGGCTACACCTTC; cdr3_aa: CASIRTGGINYGYTF
v_call: TRBV4-1; d_call: TRBD2; j_call: TRBJ2-1; clone_size: few; cdr3_nt: TGCGCCAGCAGCCATAGTAGCGGGAGATCCCCTTACAATGAGCAGTTCTTC; cdr3_aa: CASSHSSGRSPYNEQFF
v_call: TRBV5-4; d_call: TRBD2; j_call: TRBJ2-1; clone_size: -; cdr3_nt: TGTGCCAGCAGTCAGGGGCGACTAGCGGGACGATCCTACAATGAGCAGTTCTTC; cdr3_aa: CASSQGRLAGRSYNEQFF
v_call: TRBV13; d_call: -; j_call: TRBJ2-3; clone_size: few; cdr3_nt: TGTGCCAGCAGCTTAGGTGGGGGCAGGTTGATTCCAGATACGCAGTATTTT; cdr3_aa: CASSLGGGRLIPDTQYF
v_call: TRBV29-1; d_call: -; j_call: TRBJ2-7; clone_size: -; cdr3_nt: TGCAGCGTCCGGCGGTTATTTGGCTACGAGCAGTACTTC; cdr3_aa: CSVRRLFGYEQYF
v_call: TRBV6-6; d_call: TRBD1; j_call: TRBJ2-7; clone_size: -; cdr3_nt: TGTGCCAGCAGTTACTCGGACAGGGGCCCCTACGAGCAGTACTTC; cdr3_aa: CASSYSDRGPYEQYF
v_call: TRBV28; d_call: -; j_call: TRBJ1-2; clone_size: -; cdr3_nt: TGTGCCAGCATCGCGGGGAGGGAGAACTATGGCTACACCTTC; cdr3_aa: CASIAGRENYGYTF
v_call: TRBV27; d_call: TRBD2; j_call: TRBJ2-3; clone_size: -; cdr3_nt: TGTGCCAGCAGTTTGGGGTCCCGAGCGGGAGGTTTTCATACGCAGTATTTT; cdr3_aa: CASSLGSRAGGFHTQYF
v_call: TRBV5-4; d_call: -; j_call: TRBJ2-1; clone_size: few; cdr3_nt: TGTGCCAGCAGCCCCCGCCCGGGGAACAATGAGCAGTTCTTC; cdr3_aa: CASSPRPGNNEQFF
v_call: TRBV15; d_call: TRBD1; j_call: TRBJ2-1; clone_size: -; cdr3_nt: TGTGCCACCAGCAGAGACCTCGGGACAGCAAGGGTTGAGCAGTTCTTC; cdr3_aa: CATSRDLGTARVEQFF
v_call: TRBV7-2; d_call: -; j_call: TRBJ1-2; clone_size: -; cdr3_nt: TGTGCCAGCAGCTTAGTCTCCGATTTATCGGGTGATGGCTACACCTTC; cdr3_aa: CASSLVSDLSGDGYTF
v_call: TRBV6-6; d_call: -; j_call: TRBJ1-1; clone_size: -; cdr3_nt: TGTGCCAGCAGTTACTCCCCGAAGAACACTGAAGCTTTCTTT; cdr3_aa: CASSYSPKNTEAFF
v_call: TRBV7-2; d_call: TRBD1; j_call: TRBJ2-4; clone_size: -; cdr3_nt: TGTGCCAGCAGCTTAATGGGGACAGGGAAGGGTGACATTCAGTACTTC; cdr3_aa: CASSLMGTGKGDIQYF
v_call: TRBV7-2; d_call: TRBD1; j_call: TRBJ1-1; clone_size: few; cdr3_nt: TGTGCCAGCAGCTTCGGGACAGGGTATCGGGAAGCTTTCTTT; cdr3_aa: CASSFGTGYREAFF
v_call: TRBV6-5; d_call: TRBD1; j_call: TRBJ1-1; clone_size: -; cdr3_nt: TGTGCCAGCAGTGGGGCCGGGACAGGCCACACTGAAGCTTTCTTT; cdr3_aa: CASSGAGTGHTEAFF
v_call: TRBV15; d_call: -; j_call: TRBJ2-7; clone_size: few; cdr3_nt: TGTGCCACCAGCAGAGGAGTAGACGGCGAGCAGTACTTC; cdr3_aa: CATSRGVDGEQYF
v_call: TRBV5-1; d_call: -; j_call: TRBJ1-1; clone_size: -; cdr3_nt: TGCGCCAGCAGCTTGTCCCATGAGATTCAGGGACACACTGAAGCTTTCTTT; cdr3_aa: CASSLSHEIQGHTEAFF
v_call: TRBV2; d_call: -; j_call: TRBJ2-7; clone_size: -; cdr3_nt: TGTGCCAGCAGGGTAATGGGCGAGCAGTACTTC; cdr3_aa: CASRVMGEQYF
v_call: TRBV5-1; d_call: -; j_call: TRBJ1-1; clone_size: few; cdr3_nt: TGCGCCAGCAGCTTGACAGTGATGAACACTGAAGCTTTCTTT; cdr3_aa: CASSLTVMNTEAFF
v_call: TRBV28; d_call: TRBD1; j_call: TRBJ2-7; clone_size: -; cdr3_nt: TGTGCCAGCAAAAGGACAGGGGGCACGAACGAGCAGTACTTC; cdr3_aa: CASKRTGGTNEQYF
v_call: TRBV5-4; d_call: -; j_call: TRBJ2-5; clone_size: -; cdr3_nt: TGTGCCAGCAGCCCCGGTTTGGGCGGGGAGACCCAGTACTTC; cdr3_aa: CASSPGLGGETQYF
v_call: TRBV7-2; d_call: -; j_call: TRBJ1-1; clone_size: -; cdr3_nt: TGTGCCAGCAGCTCACAGGGTGACACTGAAGCTTTCTTT; cdr3_aa: CASSSQGDTEAFF
v_call: TRBV9; d_call: -; j_call: TRBJ2-6; clone_size: -; cdr3_nt: TGTGCCAGCAGCGTAGGGCAGGACAACGTCCTGACTTTC; cdr3_aa: CASSVGQDNVLTF
v_call: TRBV18; d_call: -; j_call: TRBJ2-2; clone_size: few; cdr3_nt: TGTGCCAGCTCATACGACAGGTCCAACACCGGGGAGCTGTTTTTT; cdr3_aa: CASSYDRSNTGELFF
v_call: TRBV2; d_call: -; j_call: TRBJ2-1; clone_size: -; cdr3_nt: TGTGCCAGCAGTGACAGGGGATGGGATGAGCAGTTCTTC; cdr3_aa: CASSDRGWDEQFF
v_call: TRBV13; d_call: TRBD2; j_call: TRBJ2-2; clone_size: -; cdr3_nt: TGTGCCAGCAGCATGGGACTAGATGCCGGGGAGCTGTTTTTT; cdr3_aa: CASSMGLDAGELFF
v_call: TRBV6-5; d_call: -; j_call: TRBJ1-3; clone_size: -; cdr3_nt: TGTGCCAGCAGTTACTCGAGGCAGTCCTCTGGAAACACCATATATTTT; cdr3_aa: CASSYSRQSSGNTIYF
v_call: TRBV28; d_call: -; j_call: TRBJ2-1; clone_size: few; cdr3_nt: TGTGCCAGCAGTTTACCGGCCTACAATGAGCAGTTCTTC; cdr3_aa: CASSLPAYNEQFF
v_call: TRBV28; d_call: -; j_call: TRBJ1-1; clone_size: -; cdr3_nt: TGTGCCAGCAGTTCGGCCGGTTCGATGAACACTGAAGCTTTCTTT; cdr3_aa: CASSSAGSMNTEAFF
v_call: TRBV4-3; d_call: -; j_call: TRBJ1-5; clone_size: few; cdr3_nt: TGCGCCAGCAGCCAAGATCTGATGGGCGGCCAGCCCCAGCATTTT; cdr3_aa: CASSQDLMGGQPQHF
v_call: TRBV29-1; d_call: -; j_call: TRBJ2-7; clone_size: -; cdr3_nt: TGCAGCGTTGATTCCGAGGGCTCCTACGAGCAGTACTTC; cdr3_aa: CSVDSEGSYEQYF